The 4 T cell receptor beta chains below were found in one sample sequenced in a study of blood T cell repertoires in COVID-19. Measured with immunoSEQ multiplex PCR; TCRdb has only the in-frame clones, and not every one. The data show approximately 150,000 clones, about nine tenths seen once. The source material was peripheral blood. The receptor set was obtained from a woman aged 50 to 60 with acute or convalescent COVID-19.

This chain connects TRBV27 to TRBJ1-6; D uncertain. Germline V gene data show CDR1 as MNHEY and CDR2 as SMNVEV (reference sequence). The ends were cut back, 3 bases at V and 6 bases at J, with 9 bases in the middle. This CDR3 spans 14 amino acids. The CDR3: CASSFPGFNSPLHF. CDR3 bases: TGTGCCAGCAGTTTCCCAGGCTTTAATTCACCCCTCCACTTT.

This CDR3 is CASSPWTTQNTEAFF. The CDR3 DNA is TGTGCCAGCAGCCCATGGACAACCCAGAACACTGAAGCTTTCTTT. J is TRBJ1-1 and V is TRBV9, with TRBD1 as a possible D gene (5 bases). Trimming removed 4 bases at V and 1 base at J, with 14 bases between. This CDR3 is 15 amino acids long. CDR1 is SGDLS, CDR2 YYNGEE, per germline.

This sequence joins TRBV6-5 and TRBJ1-1; no clear D. V lost 2 bases to trimming and J lost 2 bases, with 6 bases between them. Germline CDR1 reads MNHEY; CDR2 reads SVGAGI. The CDR3 covers 13 residues. CDR3 bases: TGTGCCAGCAGTTACACAGACAACACTGAAGCTTTCTTT. Translated: CASSYTDNTEAFF.

The CDR3 sequence: CASSRGGQLYEQYF. The CDR3 bases are TGCGCCAGCAGCCGAGGGGGACAACTCTACGAGCAGTACTTC. The rearrangement joins TRBV4-1 to TRBJ2-7; possibly TRBD1 for D (6 bases). This CDR3 has 14 amino acids. The germline V gene has CDR1 MGHRA and CDR2 YSYEKL. V dropped 4 bases and J dropped 3 bases, with 13 bases sitting between them.